These T cell receptor beta chains were read from a single sample in a study of radiotherapy plus CTLA-4 blockade in lung cancer. Only in-frame clones appear in the TCRdb table, and some are missing; sequencing was by immunoSEQ multiplex PCR. The sample lists over 75,000 clones, roughly four fifths occurring once. Specimen: peripheral blood, collected from a patient treated with radiotherapy plus ipilimumab. All receptors derive from a human donor with non-small cell lung cancer who had stable disease on radiotherapy plus ipilimumab. Both conserved end residues are part of each CDR3. Fields, in order: D gene, J gene, clone size, V gene, CDR3 protein, CDR3 DNA. D genes are given only for firm matches. Clone size is shown for a subset of rows, as once, few, many or a class of expanded clone.

. | TRBJ2-1 | few | TRBV7-3 | CASSPGLSSYNEQFF | TGTGCCAGCAGCCCTGGGTTAAGCTCCTACAATGAGCAGTTCTTC
. | TRBJ1-5 | . | TRBV6-6 | CASSSREGNQPQHF | TGTGCCAGCAGTTCCAGGGAGGGCAATCAGCCCCAGCATTTT
. | TRBJ1-1 | . | TRBV28 | CASSFYGRGYTEAFF | TGTGCCAGCAGTTTCTATGGCAGAGGGTACACTGAAGCTTTCTTT
. | TRBJ1-1 | . | TRBV7-9 | CASSSGPSAAEAFF | TGTGCCAGCAGCTCCGGACCGAGCGCAGCTGAAGCTTTCTTT
. | TRBJ1-5 | . | TRBV10-1 | CASSEGDHQPQHF | TGCGCCAGCAGTGAAGGGGACCATCAGCCCCAGCATTTT
TRBD1 | TRBJ2-5 | . | TRBV7-9 | CASSSRQGKETQYF | TGTGCCAGCAGCTCTCGACAGGGGAAAGAGACCCAGTACTTC
. | TRBJ1-4 | . | TRBV11-2 | CASSLRVLATNEKLFF | TGTGCCAGCAGCCTTCGGGTCCTCGCAACTAATGAAAAACTGTTTTTT
. | TRBJ1-2 | . | TRBV7-2 | CASTYSTGPGYGYTF | TGTGCCAGCACCTATTCCACAGGGCCGGGCTATGGCTACACCTTC
. | TRBJ2-5 | . | TRBV27 | CASSLTWGIGETQYF | TGTGCCAGCAGTTTAACGTGGGGGATAGGAGAGACCCAGTACTTC
. | TRBJ1-6 | . | TRBV11-1 | CASSFNRNSPLHF | TGTGCCAGCAGCTTCAATCGGAATTCACCCCTCCACTTT
. | TRBJ2-3 | . | TRBV10-3 | CALGPSDTQYF | TGTGCCCTAGGTCCTTCAGATACGCAGTATTTT
. | TRBJ2-1 | . | TRBV10-3 | CAISPGTSGFEQFF | TGTGCCATCAGCCCAGGGACTTCCGGGTTCGAGCAGTTCTTC
. | TRBJ2-3 | . | TRBV6-5 | CASRSPGTDTQYF | TGTGCCAGCAGGTCCCCGGGGACAGATACGCAGTATTTT
. | TRBJ2-7 | . | TRBV21-1 | CASNPSCRVEISYEQYF | TGTGCCAGCAACCCCTCCTGTCGGGTCGAGATCTCCTACGAGCAGTACTTC
TRBD1 | TRBJ1-3 | once | TRBV28 | CASSLHQGVSSGNTIYF | TGTGCCAGCAGTTTACATCAGGGGGTCTCTTCTGGAAACACCATATATTTT
TRBD2 | TRBJ2-5 | . | TRBV5-1 | CASRGLAGSQETQYF | TGCGCCAGCAGGGGACTAGCGGGATCACAAGAGACCCAGTACTTC
TRBD2 | TRBJ2-7 | . | TRBV7-2 | CASSLVRTSAYEQYF | TGTGCCAGCAGCTTAGTTCGGACTAGCGCCTACGAGCAGTACTTC
. | TRBJ2-5 | . | TRBV25-1 | CASGRDFETQYF | TGTGCCAGCGGCCGGGATTTTGAGACCCAGTACTTC
. | TRBJ2-2 | few | TRBV18 | CASSRTGTGELFF | TGTGCCAGCTCACGGACGGGCACGGGGGAGCTGTTTTTT
. | TRBJ2-2 | . | TRBV10-3 | CATTGNTGELFF | TGTGCCACCACAGGGAACACCGGGGAGCTGTTTTTT
. | TRBJ2-7 | few | TRBV19 | CASSRIQPPYEQYF | TGTGCCAGTAGTAGGATACAACCTCCCTACGAGCAGTACTTC
. | TRBJ1-5 | . | TRBV27 | CASSGGGSNQPQHF | TGTGCCAGCTCCGGGGGGGGTAGCAATCAGCCCCAGCATTTT
TRBD2 | TRBJ2-1 | . | TRBV29-1 | CSVRLTGTTYNEQFF | TGCAGCGTCCGCCTAACCGGGACTACCTACAATGAGCAGTTCTTC
. | TRBJ2-1 | few | TRBV5-1 | CASSLAGPRDEQFF | TGCGCCAGCAGCTTGGCGGGGCCCCGGGATGAGCAGTTCTTC
. | TRBJ2-3 | . | TRBV12-5 | CASGLVGGATDTQYF | TGTGCTAGTGGTTTGGTCGGAGGAGCGACAGATACGCAGTATTTT
TRBD1 | TRBJ1-6 | . | TRBV19 | CASSWTGGNSPLHF | TGTGCCAGTAGTTGGACAGGGGGCAATTCACCCCTCCACTTT
. | TRBJ2-7 | . | TRBV28 | CASGETEPYEQYF | TGTGCCAGCGGGGAGACAGAGCCCTACGAGCAGTACTTC
. | TRBJ1-1 | . | TRBV19 | CASTRVMNTEAFF | TGTGCCAGTACCCGGGTCATGAACACTGAAGCTTTCTTT
TRBD2 | TRBJ2-2 | . | TRBV4-1 | CASSHEIAGGELFF | TGCGCCAGCAGCCACGAAATAGCGGGCGGGGAGCTGTTTTTT
. | TRBJ2-2 | . | TRBV9 | CASSVGALANTGELFF | TGTGCCAGCAGCGTAGGGGCATTAGCGAACACCGGGGAGCTGTTTTTT
. | TRBJ2-1 | . | TRBV6-5 | CASSYPPGGDNEQFF | TGTGCCAGCAGTTACCCTCCCGGGGGAGACAATGAGCAGTTCTTC
. | TRBJ2-2 | . | TRBV19 | CASSIALNTGELFF | TGTGCCAGTAGTATAGCCCTGAACACCGGGGAGCTGTTTTTT
TRBD2 | TRBJ2-5 | . | TRBV7-2 | CASSLAGGGETQYF | TGTGCCAGCAGCTTAGCGGGCGGGGGAGAGACCCAGTACTTC
. | TRBJ1-1 | few | TRBV5-1 | CASSLGSSIRNTEAFF | TGCGCCAGCAGCTTGGGCAGTAGTATCAGGAACACTGAAGCTTTCTTT
. | TRBJ1-2 | . | TRBV25-1 | CASSEVGYTF | TGTGCCAGCAGTGAGGTTGGCTACACCTTC
. | TRBJ2-1 | . | TRBV11-2 | CASSTQGINEQFF | TGTGCCAGCAGCACCCAGGGAATTAATGAGCAGTTCTTC
TRBD2 | TRBJ2-3 | . | TRBV19 | CASLQSGREDTQYF | TGTGCCAGTCTCCAAAGCGGGAGAGAGGATACGCAGTATTTT
. | TRBJ1-1 | . | TRBV6-1 | CASTSGTHMNTEAFF | TGTGCCAGCACCTCGGGTACGCACATGAACACTGAAGCTTTCTTT
TRBD1 | TRBJ2-5 | few | TRBV7-9 | CASSNQRQGGETQYF | TGTGCCAGCAGTAATCAACGACAGGGTGGAGAGACCCAGTACTTC
. | TRBJ1-1 | few | TRBV18 | CASSPALNTEAFF | TGTGCCAGCTCACCGGCGTTGAACACTGAAGCTTTCTTT
. | TRBJ2-5 | . | TRBV1 | CTSSQEGEETTETQYF | TGCACCAGCAGCCAAGAGGGGGAAGAGACTACGGAGACCCAGTACTTC
. | TRBJ2-7 | . | TRBV7-8 | CASSLAGGAYEQYF | TGTGCCAGCAGCTTAGCAGGTGGGGCCTACGAGCAGTACTTC
. | TRBJ1-3 | . | TRBV7-9 | CASSFWESGNTIYF | TGTGCCAGCAGCTTTTGGGAGTCTGGAAACACCATATATTTT
. | TRBJ2-1 | . | TRBV6-1 | CASATRGPYNEQFF | TGTGCCAGCGCGACCAGGGGCCCCTACAATGAGCAGTTCTTC
. | TRBJ1-2 | . | TRBV7-9 | CASSLGGTSSSGGYTF | TGTGCCAGCAGCTTAGGAGGGACCTCCTCTTCGGGTGGCTACACCTTC
TRBD1 | TRBJ2-7 | . | TRBV5-6 | CASSFGQGMVYEQYF | TGTGCCAGCAGCTTTGGACAGGGGATGGTCTACGAGCAGTACTTC